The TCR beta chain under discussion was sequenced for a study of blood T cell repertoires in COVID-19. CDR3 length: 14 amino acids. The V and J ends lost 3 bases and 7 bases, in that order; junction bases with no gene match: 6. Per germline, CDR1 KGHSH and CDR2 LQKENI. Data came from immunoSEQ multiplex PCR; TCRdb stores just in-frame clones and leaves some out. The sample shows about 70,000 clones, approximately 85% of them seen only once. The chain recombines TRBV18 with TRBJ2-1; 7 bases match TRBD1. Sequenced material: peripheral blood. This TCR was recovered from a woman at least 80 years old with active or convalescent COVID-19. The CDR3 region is CASSPETGPNEQFF. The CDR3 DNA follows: TGTGCCAGCTCACCGGAGACAGGGCCGAATGAGCAGTTCTTC.